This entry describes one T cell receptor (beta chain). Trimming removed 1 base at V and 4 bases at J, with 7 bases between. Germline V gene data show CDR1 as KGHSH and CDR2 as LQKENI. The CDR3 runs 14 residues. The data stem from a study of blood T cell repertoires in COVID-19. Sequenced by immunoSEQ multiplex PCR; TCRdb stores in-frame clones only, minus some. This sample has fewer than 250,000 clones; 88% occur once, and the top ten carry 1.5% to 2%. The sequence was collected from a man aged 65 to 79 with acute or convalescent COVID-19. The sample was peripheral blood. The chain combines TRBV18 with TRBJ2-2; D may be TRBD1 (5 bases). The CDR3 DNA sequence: TGTGCCAGCTCACCACAGGGGCCCACCGGGGAGCTGTTTTTT. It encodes CASSPQGPTGELFF.